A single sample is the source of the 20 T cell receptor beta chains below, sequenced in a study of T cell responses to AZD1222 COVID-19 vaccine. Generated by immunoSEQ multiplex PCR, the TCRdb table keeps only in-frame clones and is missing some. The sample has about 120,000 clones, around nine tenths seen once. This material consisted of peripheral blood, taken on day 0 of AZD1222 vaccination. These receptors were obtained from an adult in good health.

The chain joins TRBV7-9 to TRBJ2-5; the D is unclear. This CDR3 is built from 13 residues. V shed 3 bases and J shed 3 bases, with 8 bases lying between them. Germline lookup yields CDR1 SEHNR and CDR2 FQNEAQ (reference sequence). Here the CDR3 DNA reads TGTGCCAGCAGCTTCCTACCAGAAGAGACCCAGTACTTC. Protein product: CASSFLPEETQYF.

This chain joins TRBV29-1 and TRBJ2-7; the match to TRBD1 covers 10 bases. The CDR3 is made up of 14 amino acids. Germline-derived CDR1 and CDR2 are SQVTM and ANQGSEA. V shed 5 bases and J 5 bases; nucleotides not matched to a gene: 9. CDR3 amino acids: CSVRRDRGRNEQYF. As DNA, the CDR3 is TGCAGCGTTCGCCGGGACAGGGGAAGAAACGAGCAGTACTTC.

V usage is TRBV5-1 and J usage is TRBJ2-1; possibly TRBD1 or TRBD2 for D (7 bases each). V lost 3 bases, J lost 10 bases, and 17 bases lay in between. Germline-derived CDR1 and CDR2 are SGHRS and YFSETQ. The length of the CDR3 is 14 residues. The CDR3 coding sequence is TGCGCCAGCAGCTGGGACCAGGGGGGGAGAGAGCAGTTCTTC. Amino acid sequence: CASSWDQGGREQFF.

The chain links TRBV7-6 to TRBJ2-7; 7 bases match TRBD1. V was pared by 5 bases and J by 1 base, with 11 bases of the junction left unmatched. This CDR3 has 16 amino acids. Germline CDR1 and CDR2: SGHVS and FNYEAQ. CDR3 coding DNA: TGTGCCAGCAGCCCACGACAGGGCTCCTTGTCCTACGAGCAGTACTTC. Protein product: CASSPRQGSLSYEQYF.

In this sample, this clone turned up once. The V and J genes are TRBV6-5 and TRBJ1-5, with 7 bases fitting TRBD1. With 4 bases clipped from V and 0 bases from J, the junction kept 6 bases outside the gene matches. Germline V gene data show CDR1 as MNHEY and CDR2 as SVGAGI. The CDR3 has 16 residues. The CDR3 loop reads CASSSAGGYSNQPQHF. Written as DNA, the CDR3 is TGTGCCAGCAGTTCCGCAGGGGGGTATAGCAATCAGCCCCAGCATTTT.

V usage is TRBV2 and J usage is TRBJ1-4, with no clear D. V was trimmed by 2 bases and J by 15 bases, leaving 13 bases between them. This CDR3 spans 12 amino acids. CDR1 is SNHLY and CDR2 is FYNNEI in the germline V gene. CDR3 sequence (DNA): TGTGCCAGCAGTGAAACGCCATCTAGATTGTTTTTT. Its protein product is CASSETPSRLFF.

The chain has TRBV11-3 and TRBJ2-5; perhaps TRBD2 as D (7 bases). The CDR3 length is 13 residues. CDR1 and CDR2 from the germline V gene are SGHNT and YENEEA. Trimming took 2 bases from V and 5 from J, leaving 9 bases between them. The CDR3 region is CASSLRGGETQYF. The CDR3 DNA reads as TGTGCCAGCAGCTTAAGGGGGGGCGAGACCCAGTACTTC. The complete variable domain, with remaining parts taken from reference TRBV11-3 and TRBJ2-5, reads EAGVVQSPRYKIIEKKQPVAFWCNPISGHNTLYWYLQNLGQGPELLIRYENEEAVDDSQLPKDRFSAERLKGVDSTLKIQPAELGDSAVYLCASSLRGGETQYFGPGTRLLVL.

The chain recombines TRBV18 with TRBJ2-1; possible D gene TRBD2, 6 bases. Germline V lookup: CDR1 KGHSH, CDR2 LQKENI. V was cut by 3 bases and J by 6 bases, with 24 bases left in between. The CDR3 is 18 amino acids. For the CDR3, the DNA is TGTGCCAGCTCACCGGTTATTGGGGCGGAGGGCCGGTCCAATGAGCAGTTCTTC. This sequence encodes CASSPVIGAEGRSNEQFF.

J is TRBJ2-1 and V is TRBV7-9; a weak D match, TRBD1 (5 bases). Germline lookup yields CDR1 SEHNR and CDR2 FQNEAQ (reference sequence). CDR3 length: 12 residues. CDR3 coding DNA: TGTACATCAGGGCGCTCCTACAATGAGCAGTTCTTC. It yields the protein CTSGRSYNEQFF.

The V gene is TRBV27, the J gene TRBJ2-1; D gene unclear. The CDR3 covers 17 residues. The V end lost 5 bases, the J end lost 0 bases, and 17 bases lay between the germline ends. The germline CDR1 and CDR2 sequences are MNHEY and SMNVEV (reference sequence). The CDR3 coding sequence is TGTGCCAGCAGTCCCCCCGGTCCGATGGGCTCCTACAATGAGCAGTTCTTC. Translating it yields CASSPPGPMGSYNEQFF.

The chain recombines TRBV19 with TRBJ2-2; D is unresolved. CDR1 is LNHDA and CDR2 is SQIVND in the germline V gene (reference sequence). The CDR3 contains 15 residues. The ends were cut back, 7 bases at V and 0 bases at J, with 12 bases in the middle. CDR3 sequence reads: CASKAAFANTGELFF. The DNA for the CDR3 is TGTGCCAGTAAGGCTGCTTTCGCGAACACCGGGGAGCTGTTTTTT.

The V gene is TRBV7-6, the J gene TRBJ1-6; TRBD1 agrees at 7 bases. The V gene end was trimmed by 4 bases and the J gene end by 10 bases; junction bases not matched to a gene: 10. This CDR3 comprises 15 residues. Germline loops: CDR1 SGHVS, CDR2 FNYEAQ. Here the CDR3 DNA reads TGTGCCAGCAGCTCGCGACAGGGTGGTGGCTCACCCCTCCACTTT. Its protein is CASSSRQGGGSPLHF.

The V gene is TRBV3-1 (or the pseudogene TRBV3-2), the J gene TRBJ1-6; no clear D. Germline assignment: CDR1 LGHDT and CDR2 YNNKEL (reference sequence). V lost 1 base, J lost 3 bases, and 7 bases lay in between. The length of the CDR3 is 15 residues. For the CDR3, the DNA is TGTGCCAGCAGCCAAGCCACAGTCTATAATTCACCCCTCCACTTT. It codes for CASSQATVYNSPLHF.

The CDR3 here is CASSPRQDYGYTF. DNA for the CDR3: TGTGCCAGTAGTCCCCGGCAGGACTATGGCTACACCTTC. This chain uses TRBV19 with TRBJ1-2; D not certain. Germline V gene sequence: CDR1 LNHDA, CDR2 SQIVND (reference sequence). The CDR3 sequence is 13 residues long. V dropped 5 bases and J dropped 3 bases, with 10 bases sitting between them.

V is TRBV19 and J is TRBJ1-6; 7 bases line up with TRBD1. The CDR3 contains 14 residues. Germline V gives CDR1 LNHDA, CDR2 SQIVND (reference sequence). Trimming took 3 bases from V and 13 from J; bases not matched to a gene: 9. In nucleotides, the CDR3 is TGTGCCAGTAGTATGTGGGACAGCCCACGGCCCCTCCACTTT. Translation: CASSMWDSPRPLHF. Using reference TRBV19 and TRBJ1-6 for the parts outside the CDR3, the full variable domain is DGGITQSPKYLFRKEGQNVTLSCEQNLNHDAMYWYRQDPGQGLRLIYYSQIVNDFQKGDIAEGYSVSREKKESFPLTVTSAQKNPTAFYLCASSMWDSPRPLHFGNGTRLTVT.

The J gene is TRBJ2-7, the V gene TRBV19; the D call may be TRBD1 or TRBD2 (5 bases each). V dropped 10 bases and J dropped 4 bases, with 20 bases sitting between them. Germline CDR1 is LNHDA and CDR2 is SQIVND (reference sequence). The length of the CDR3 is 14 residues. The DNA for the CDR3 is TGTGCCACCAACCCCCGGGACGGTGGGTACGAGCAGTACTTC. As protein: CATNPRDGGYEQYF.

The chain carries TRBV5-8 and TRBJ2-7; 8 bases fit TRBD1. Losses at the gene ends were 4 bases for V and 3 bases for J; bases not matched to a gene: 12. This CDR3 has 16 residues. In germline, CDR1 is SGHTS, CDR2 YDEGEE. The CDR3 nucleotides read TGTGCCAGCAGCACGGACAGGGATGTCTCTTACTACGAGCAGTACTTC. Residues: CASSTDRDVSYYEQYF.

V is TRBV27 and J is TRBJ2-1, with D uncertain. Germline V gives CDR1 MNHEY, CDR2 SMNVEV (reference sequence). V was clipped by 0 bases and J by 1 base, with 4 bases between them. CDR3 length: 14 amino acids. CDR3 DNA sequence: TGTGCCAGCAGTTTATCGGCGTCCTACAATGAGCAGTTCTTC. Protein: CASSLSASYNEQFF.

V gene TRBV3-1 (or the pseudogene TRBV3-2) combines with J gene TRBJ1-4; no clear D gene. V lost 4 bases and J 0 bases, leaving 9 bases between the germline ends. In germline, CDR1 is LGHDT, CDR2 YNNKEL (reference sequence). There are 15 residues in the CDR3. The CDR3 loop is CASSRSETTNEKLFF. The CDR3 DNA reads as TGTGCCAGCAGCCGTTCAGAAACAACTAATGAAAAACTGTTTTTT.

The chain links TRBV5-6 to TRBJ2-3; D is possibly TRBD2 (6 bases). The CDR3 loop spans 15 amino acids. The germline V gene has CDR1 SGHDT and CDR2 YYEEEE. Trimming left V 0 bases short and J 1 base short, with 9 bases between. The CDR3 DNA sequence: TGTGCCAGCAGCTTGGGGAGGGATCGCACAGATACGCAGTATTTT. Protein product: CASSLGRDRTDTQYF.